The clone carrying this T cell receptor (beta chain) was picked up a small number of times. What it binds is not known. TCRdb re-analysed the 5' RACE reads in MiXCR, keeping a single row per CDR3 protein. The sample lists 75,000 to 95,000 distinct CDR3 sequences; about 13% were seen once. This entry comes from a study of T-cell memory formation after mild COVID-19. Per the germline V gene, CDR1 is LGHNT and CDR2 is FRNRAP. The CDR3 is 12 amino acids. V was pared by 3 bases and J by 6 bases, with 5 bases between. Study outcomes and limitations: Certain responding clones were present in pre-infection memory, suggesting participation of cross-reactive memory.

The chain carries TRBV12-5 and TRBJ2-2; D unresolved. The source is an adult woman who had mild COVID-19 (a few samples of this study predate the infection). Cell type and time point are not known. The sample taken for sequencing was PBMCs or a T cell subset sorted from them (not recorded which). The CDR3 DNA follows: TGTGCTAGTGGTTTTAGGCCCGGGGAGCTGTTTTTT. This gives the protein CASGFRPGELFF.